The clone carrying this T cell receptor (beta chain) was seen at least ten times. Combining a sample-barcoded 5' primer with a J-beta primer mix, a second PCR ran for 7 to 11 cycles. TCRdb redid the calling of the 5' RACE reads with MiXCR, one entry per CDR3 protein. Altogether some 790,000 distinct CDR3 sequences are present, roughly 26% being singletons, with the ten largest covering around 15%. Unmatched junction bases numbered 6, after V lost 3 bases and J lost 1 base. CDR1 and CDR2 from the germline V gene are SGHRS and YFSETQ. The CDR3 runs 16 residues. This record comes from a study of blood T cells in healthy people across ages.

The gene calls are TRBV5-1 and TRBJ2-3; 9 bases are a match to TRBD1. Sequencing input: blood. The TCR sequence derives from an elderly woman in good health. The DNA for the CDR3 is TGCGCCAGCAGCTCCCGGACAGGGGACGGCACAGATACGCAGTATTTT. The encoded protein is CASSSRTGDGTDTQYF.